This TCR beta chain comes out of a study of T cells in Graves' hyperthyroidism and ophthalmopathy. Germline loops: CDR1 LNHDA, CDR2 SQIVND (reference sequence). Trimming removed 5 bases from V and 7 bases from J, with 15 bases in between. The CDR3 length is 14 residues. This clonotype was seen a few times. What was amplified from RNA transcripts were TCR beta CDR3 regions. The TCR CDR3 first-round RT-PCR relied on the HTBI primer set. In TCRdb, the multiplex PCR reads were re-called with MiXCR into one record per CDR3 protein. The table records roughly 420,000 distinct CDR3 sequences, approximately 15% of them present only once.

The clonotype was recovered from a woman aged 18 to 35 with Graves' hyperthyroidism. The chain joins TRBV19 to TRBJ1-5, with D possibly TRBD1 on 6 matching bases. The source material was blood. The CDR3 sequence: CASSAQRGGQPQHF. The CDR3 DNA reads TGTGCCAGTAGTGCCCAGCGGGGGGGCCAGCCCCAGCATTTT.